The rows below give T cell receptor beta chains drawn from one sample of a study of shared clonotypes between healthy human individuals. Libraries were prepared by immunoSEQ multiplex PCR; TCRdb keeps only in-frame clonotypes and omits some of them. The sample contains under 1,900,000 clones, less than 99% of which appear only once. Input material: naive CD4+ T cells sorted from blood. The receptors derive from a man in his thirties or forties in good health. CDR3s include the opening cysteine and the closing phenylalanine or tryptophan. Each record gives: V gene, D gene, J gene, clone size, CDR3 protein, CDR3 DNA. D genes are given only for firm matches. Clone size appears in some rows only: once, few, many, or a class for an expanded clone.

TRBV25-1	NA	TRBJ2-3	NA	CASSDALTGVIDTQYF	TGTGCCAGCAGTGATGCTCTCACGGGAGTTATAGATACGCAGTATTTT
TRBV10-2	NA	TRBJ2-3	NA	CASSGIEYTQYF	TGCGCCAGCAGTGGGATAGAGTATACGCAGTATTTT
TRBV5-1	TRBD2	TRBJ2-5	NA	CASSRGGGPQETQYF	TGCGCCAGCAGCCGCGGGGGGGGCCCCCAAGAGACCCAGTACTTC
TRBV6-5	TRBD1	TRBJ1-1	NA	CASSYAGTGNTEAFF	TGTGCCAGCAGTTACGCCGGGACAGGGAACACTGAAGCTTTCTTT
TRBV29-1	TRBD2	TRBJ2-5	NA	CSRRSVTAVATSGRKETQYF	TGCAGCAGACGATCAGTTACCGCGGTCGCGACTAGCGGGAGGAAAGAGACCCAGTACTTC
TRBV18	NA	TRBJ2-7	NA	CASSPFGRGYEQYF	TGTGCCAGCTCACCTTTCGGCAGGGGCTACGAGCAGTACTTC
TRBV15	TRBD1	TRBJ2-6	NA	CATSRPPGTGGEVPGANVLTF	TGTGCCACCAGCAGACCCCCCGGGACAGGGGGCGAGGTCCCTGGGGCCAACGTCCTGACTTTC
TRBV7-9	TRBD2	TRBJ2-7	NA	CASSPLAGGRYEQYF	TGTGCCAGCAGCCCTCTAGCGGGAGGGCGCTACGAGCAGTACTTC
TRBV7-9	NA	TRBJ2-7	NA	CASSRDNGEQYF	TGTGCCAGCAGCCGCGACAATGGCGAGCAGTACTTC
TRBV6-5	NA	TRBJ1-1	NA	CASSYASEAFF	TGTGCCAGCAGTTACGCGTCTGAAGCTTTCTTT
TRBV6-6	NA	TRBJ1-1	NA	CASNGTPMNTEAFF	TGTGCCAGCAACGGGACACCTATGAACACTGAAGCTTTCTTT
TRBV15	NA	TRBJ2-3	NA	CATSPQTDTQYF	TGTGCCACCAGCCCGCAGACAGATACGCAGTATTTT
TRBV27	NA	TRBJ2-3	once	CASNGLTDTQYF	TGTGCCAGCAATGGCCTCACAGATACGCAGTATTTT
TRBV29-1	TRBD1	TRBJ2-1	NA	CSARTGDLQFF	TGCAGCGCTCGAACAGGGGACCTACAGTTCTTC
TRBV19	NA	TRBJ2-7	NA	CASQGPNNYEQYF	TGTGCCAGTCAAGGACCAAATAACTACGAGCAGTACTTC
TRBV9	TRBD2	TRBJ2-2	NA	CASSVGLAVNTGELFF	TGTGCCAGCAGCGTAGGACTAGCGGTTAACACCGGGGAGCTGTTTTTT
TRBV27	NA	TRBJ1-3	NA	CASSPHSGNTIYF	TGTGCCAGCAGTCCCCACTCTGGAAACACCATATATTTT
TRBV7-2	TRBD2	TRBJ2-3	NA	CASSQGGTSGTDTQYF	TGTGCCAGCAGTCAGGGGGGGACTAGCGGCACAGATACGCAGTATTTT
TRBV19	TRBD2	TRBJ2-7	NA	CASSMSLAGVAEQYF	TGTGCCAGTAGTATGTCACTAGCGGGAGTCGCCGAGCAGTACTTC
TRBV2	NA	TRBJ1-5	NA	CASNRGDFDQPQHF	TGTGCCAGCAACCGGGGCGATTTTGATCAGCCCCAGCATTTT
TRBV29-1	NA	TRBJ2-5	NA	CSVGGARQETQYF	TGCAGCGTGGGGGGGGCAAGGCAAGAGACCCAGTACTTC
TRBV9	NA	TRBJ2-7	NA	CASSVGDASYEQYF	TGTGCCAGCAGCGTAGGGGACGCCTCCTACGAGCAGTACTTC
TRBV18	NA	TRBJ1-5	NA	CASSAGAGNQPQHF	TGTGCCAGCTCAGCAGGGGCGGGCAATCAGCCCCAGCATTTT
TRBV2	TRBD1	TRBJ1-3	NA	CASIRDRGDTIYF	TGTGCCAGTATTCGGGACAGGGGGGACACCATATATTTT
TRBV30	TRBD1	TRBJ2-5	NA	CAWSSGQGGSQYF	TGTGCCTGGAGTTCCGGACAGGGGGGAAGCCAGTACTTC
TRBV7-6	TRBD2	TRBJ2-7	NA	CASSLRREKRLSYEQYF	TGTGCCAGCAGCTTGAGGCGGGAGAAGAGGCTTTCCTACGAGCAGTACTTC
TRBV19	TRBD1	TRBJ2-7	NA	CASRTNDRGSDEQYF	TGTGCCAGTAGGACGAACGACAGGGGGAGCGACGAGCAGTACTTC
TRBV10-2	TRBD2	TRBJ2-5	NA	CASSLSGTRETQYF	TGCGCCAGCAGCTTAAGCGGGACTCGGGAGACCCAGTACTTC
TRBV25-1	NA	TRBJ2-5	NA	CASSLGQLRETQYF	TGTGCCAGCAGTCTCGGACAGCTCAGAGAGACCCAGTACTTC
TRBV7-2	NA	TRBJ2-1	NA	CASSPGVGTGYNEQFF	TGTGCCAGCAGCCCAGGGGTCGGGACTGGGTACAATGAGCAGTTCTTC
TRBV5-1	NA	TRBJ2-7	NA	CASSSTGNYEQYF	TGCGCCAGCAGTTCGACGGGGAACTACGAGCAGTACTTC
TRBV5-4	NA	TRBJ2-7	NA	CASSLEGTRGYEQYF	TGTGCCAGCAGCTTGGAAGGGACGCGGGGCTACGAGCAGTACTTC
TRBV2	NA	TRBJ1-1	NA	CASRRETAMNTEAFF	TGTGCCAGCAGGCGGGAGACCGCAATGAACACTGAAGCTTTCTTT
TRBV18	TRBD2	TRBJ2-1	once	CASSQGLAGVHEQFF	TGTGCCAGCTCGCAGGGACTAGCGGGAGTTCATGAGCAGTTCTTC
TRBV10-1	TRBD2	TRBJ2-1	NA	CASGTSGYNEQFF	TGCGCCAGCGGGACTAGCGGGTACAATGAGCAGTTCTTC
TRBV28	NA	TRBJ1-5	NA	CASSLGGQRNQPQHF	TGTGCCAGCAGTTTAGGCGGACAGAGAAATCAGCCCCAGCATTTT
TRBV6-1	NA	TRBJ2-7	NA	CASSELRSRTDPYEQYF	TGTGCCAGCAGTGAACTCAGGAGCCGGACAGACCCCTACGAGCAGTACTTC
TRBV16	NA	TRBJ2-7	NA	CASSRIGLEQYF	TGTGCCAGCAGCCGAATCGGCCTCGAGCAGTACTTC
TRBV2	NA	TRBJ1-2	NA	CASSEPRGGNYGYTF	TGTGCCAGCAGTGAACCCCGGGGGGGGAACTATGGCTACACCTTC
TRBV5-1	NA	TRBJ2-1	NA	CASSYGLASNEQFF	TGCGCCAGCAGCTATGGACTCGCCTCCAATGAGCAGTTCTTC
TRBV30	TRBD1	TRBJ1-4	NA	CAWSPGGGNEKLFF	TGTGCCTGGAGTCCAGGGGGCGGTAATGAAAAACTGTTTTTT
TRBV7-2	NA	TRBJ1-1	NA	CASSSGTRTEAFF	TGTGCCAGCAGCTCCGGGACGAGGACTGAAGCTTTCTTT